This T cell receptor (beta chain) was identified in a study of cytomegalovirus exposure and HLA in healthy donors. Whole-study results and caveats: Versus the roughly 640-donor mean, an Asian-associated ancestry cluster reportedly showed fewer N-insertions in a later analysis.

Each donor's status was that of a healthy bone marrow donor. The CDR3 runs to 13 residues. Germline lookup yields CDR1 MNHEY and CDR2 SVGAGI. A multiplex PCR was run with 60 Vbeta primers and 13 Jbeta primers. Assay used: immunoSEQ multiplex PCR; TCRdb lists only in-frame clones, some missing. The sample contains about 140,000 clones, 70% to 80% of which appear only once. Remarks on this clone: The antigen remains unidentified.

The rearrangement links TRBV6-5 to TRBJ2-3, with D tentatively TRBD2 (5 bases). The material sequenced was PBMCs. The TCR comes from a female donor in good health and CMV-seronegative. In DNA form, the CDR3 reads TGTGGGACCCGGGGATTGGGCACAGATACGCAGTATTTT. Translated, it gives CGTRGLGTDTQYF.